One and the same sample provided the 32 T cell receptor beta chains below, sequenced in a study of a mutant IDH1 vaccine in newly diagnosed glioma. Which antigens these TCRs recognize remains unknown. Some clones are missing from TCRdb's copy, which holds only in-frame ones; the method was immunoSEQ multiplex PCR. Of roughly 32,000 clones in the sample, around nine tenths were seen once. Time point specified: week 47, end of study. Each dose delivered 300 ug of mutant IDH1 20-mer peptide subcutaneously with imiquimod. This material consisted of PBMCs, taken from a glioma patient whose treatment included an IDH1 peptide vaccine. The receptors here all came from a woman younger than 45 with glioma.

The chain employs TRBV29-1 and TRBJ1-2; D not certain. V was cut by 6 bases and J by 7 bases, with 15 bases left in between. The V gene's germline CDR1 is SQVTM and CDR2 ANQGSEA. The CDR3 loop spans 12 amino acids. CDR3 loop: CSVVSPKIGYTF. As DNA, the CDR3 is TGCAGCGTAGTCAGTCCTAAGATTGGCTACACCTTC. Variable domain in full (rest from reference TRBV29-1 and TRBJ1-2): SAVISQKPSRDICQRGTSLTIQCQVDSQVTMMFWYRQQPGQSLTLIATANQGSEATYESGFVIDKFPISRPNLTFSTLTVSNMSPEDSSIYLCSVVSPKIGYTFGSGTRLTVV.

This chain joins TRBV6-1 and TRBJ1-6; D is undetermined. In germline, CDR1 is MNHNS, CDR2 SASEGT. This CDR3 comprises 14 residues. Trimming shortened V by 8 bases and J by 3 bases, and 11 bases separated the two germline ends. The CDR3 loop is CASSTVIYNSPLHF. CDR3 nucleotides: TGTGCCAGCTCCACGGTAATCTATAATTCACCCCTCCACTTT.

This clone was counted between two and nine times. This sequence joins TRBV2 and TRBJ1-2, with D unresolved. Per the germline V gene, CDR1 is SNHLY and CDR2 is FYNNEI. This CDR3 is 12 amino acids long. V lost 8 bases to trimming and J lost 3 bases, with 10 bases between them. DNA for the CDR3: TGTGCCAGCGAGCCGGGAGACTATGGCTACACCTTC. It encodes CASEPGDYGYTF.

The V gene is TRBV4-3, the J gene TRBJ1-5, with 7 bases that match TRBD1. This CDR3 region has 15 residues. J was trimmed by 3 bases and V by 3 bases; bases with no gene match: 5. Germline CDR1 reads LGHNA; CDR2 reads YSLEER. CDR3 nucleotide sequence: TGCGCCAGCAGCCATAATGGACAGGCCAATCAGCCCCAGCATTTT. Protein sequence: CASSHNGQANQPQHF.

The V and J genes are TRBV30 and TRBJ1-4; no clear D gene. Trimming removed 0 bases from V and 7 bases from J, with 12 bases in between. From germline, CDR1 is GTSNPN and CDR2 SVGIG (reference sequence). The CDR3 has 14 amino acids. CDR3: CAWSVPLPSEKLFF. CDR3 bases: TGTGCCTGGAGTGTACCCCTGCCGAGTGAAAAACTGTTTTTT.

This sequence joins TRBV6-5 and TRBJ1-1; D is ambiguous. Between the trimmed V and J ends, which lost 5 bases and 0 bases, there was a span of 13 bases. Per the germline V gene, CDR1 is MNHEY and CDR2 is SVGAGI. The CDR3 is 15 residues long. CDR3 DNA: TGTGCCAGCAGTCACCCCTCCGCTATGAACACTGAAGCTTTCTTT. Translation: CASSHPSAMNTEAFF.

The chain carries TRBV19 and TRBJ1-3, with D hard to call. Germline V gives CDR1 LNHDA, CDR2 SQIVND (reference sequence). This CDR3 spans 13 amino acids. The V gene lost 3 bases and the J gene lost 4 bases, with 7 bases spanning the gap. The CDR3 DNA follows: TGTGCCAGTAGTATGTGGCCCGGAAACACCATATATTTT. As protein: CASSMWPGNTIYF.

The V gene is TRBV2, the J gene TRBJ1-4, with 7 bases matching TRBD1. The CDR3 contains 12 residues. Looked up from germline, CDR1 is SNHLY and CDR2 is FYNNEI. With 7 bases clipped from V and 16 bases from J, the junction kept 12 bases outside the gene matches. CDR3 sequence reads: CASTDRNGAEFF. CDR3 bases: TGTGCCAGCACGGACAGGAACGGAGCCGAGTTTTTT.

The chain couples TRBV6-6 to TRBJ1-4; D unclear. Germline V gene data show CDR1 as MNHNY and CDR2 as SVGAGI (reference sequence). V was shortened by 6 bases and J by 4 bases, with 18 bases between the two germline ends. The CDR3 consists of 16 residues. The CDR3: CASSRTLQSYNEKLFF. DNA of the CDR3: TGTGCCAGCAGCCGTACATTGCAATCCTATAATGAAAAACTGTTTTTT.

The chain uses TRBV7-2 and TRBJ2-7; 8 positions match TRBD2. This CDR3 comprises 15 residues. Germline V gene data show CDR1 as SGHTA and CDR2 as FQGNSA. V lost 1 base to trimming and J lost 0 bases; unmatched junction nucleotides: 2. CDR3: CASSLGSGDSYEQYF. In nucleotides, the CDR3 is TGTGCCAGCAGCTTAGGTAGCGGGGACTCCTACGAGCAGTACTTC.

The V gene is TRBV5-1, the J gene TRBJ2-7; 9 bases align to TRBD1. V gave up 1 base and J gave up 3 bases; unmatched junction bases: 5. This CDR3 region has 15 residues. Germline CDR1 is SGHRS and CDR2 is YFSETQ. CDR3: CASSLLGTGYYEQYF. Here the CDR3 DNA reads TGCGCCAGCAGCTTGCTTGGGACAGGGTACTACGAGCAGTACTTC.

The rearrangement links TRBV29-1 to TRBJ1-2; D ambiguous. The CDR3 length is 14 residues. V lost 6 bases, J lost 4 bases, and 18 bases lay in between. Germline loops: CDR1 SQVTM, CDR2 ANQGSEA. The CDR3 DNA is TGCAGCGTACTTATCCGACTAGACGGCTATGGCTACACCTTC. It yields the protein CSVLIRLDGYGYTF.

This chain uses TRBV27 with TRBJ1-5; TRBD1 agrees at 7 bases. This CDR3 has 21 residues. Per germline, CDR1 MNHEY and CDR2 SMNVEV (reference sequence). With 4 bases clipped from V and 0 bases from J, the junction kept 21 bases outside the gene matches. The CDR3 protein is CASSSNPTGTPWGYSNQPQHF. The CDR3 region has the DNA TGTGCCAGCAGTTCCAATCCGACAGGGACACCATGGGGATATAGCAATCAGCCCCAGCATTTT.

This sequence joins TRBV6-7 and TRBJ2-4; D unclear. TRBV6-7 is designated an ORF whose function remains uncertain. The CDR3 is made up of 14 amino acids. V lost 1 base, J lost 0 bases, and 4 bases lay in between. The CDR3: CASSYLPAKNIQYF. The CDR3 DNA sequence: TGTGCCAGCAGTTACTTGCCAGCCAAAAACATTCAGTACTTC.

The chain has TRBV5-4 and TRBJ2-5; 8 bases map to TRBD2. The CDR3 consists of 15 residues. Germline lookup yields CDR1 SGHNT and CDR2 YYREEE (reference sequence). V gave up 4 bases and J gave up 5 bases; unmatched junction bases: 10. CDR3 nucleotide sequence: TGTGCCAGCAGCCCCTCCGGCGGGGGGAGGGAGACCCAGTACTTC. Translation gives CASSPSGGGRETQYF.

The J gene is TRBJ1-6, the V gene TRBV5-4; TRBD1 is a possible D gene (5 bases). In germline, CDR1 is SGHNT, CDR2 YYREEE (reference sequence). The CDR3 loop spans 14 amino acids. The V end was cut by 5 bases, the J end by 10 bases, with 16 bases between. The CDR3 DNA reads TGTGCCAGCAGGGGAGGGGAGCTACAGTCACCCCTCCACTTT. This encodes CASRGGELQSPLHF.

This clone was seen a single time. This chain uses TRBV7-9 with TRBJ2-7; 12 bases line up with TRBD2. Germline CDR1 reads SEHNR; CDR2 reads FQNEAQ (reference sequence). The V gene end was trimmed by 5 bases and the J gene end by 3 bases; junction bases not matched to a gene: 8. The CDR3 loop spans 16 amino acids. In nucleotides, the CDR3 is TGTGCCAGCAGCCCACTAGCGGGGGGCCCCCTCTACGAGCAGTACTTC. This gives the protein CASSPLAGGPLYEQYF.

This chain links TRBV7-9 with TRBJ2-2; the match to TRBD2 covers 7 bases. J lost 2 bases, V lost 5 bases, and 11 bases had no gene match. Germline-derived CDR1 and CDR2 are SEHNR and FQNEAQ (reference sequence). CDR3 length: 17 residues. The CDR3 loop reads CASSPPRSGVNTGELFF. The CDR3 region has the DNA TGTGCCAGCAGCCCCCCCCGGAGCGGGGTTAACACCGGGGAGCTGTTTTTT.

The chain carries TRBV6-1 and TRBJ1-5, with D tentatively TRBD1 (5 bases). The CDR3 has 15 amino acids. Germline V CDR1 and CDR2: MNHNS, SASEGT. V lost 7 bases and J 5 bases, leaving 18 bases between the germline ends. The CDR3 protein is CASTPLQTDHQPQHF. In DNA, the CDR3 is TGTGCCAGCACCCCCCTGCAGACAGACCATCAGCCCCAGCATTTT.

The V gene is TRBV2, the J gene TRBJ1-1; 8 bases fit TRBD1. The CDR3 has 12 residues. V trimming: 6 bases; J trimming: 11 bases; junction bases outside the gene matches: 8. Germline V CDR1 and CDR2: SNHLY, FYNNEI. CDR3 nucleotide sequence: TGTGCCAGCAGGATCCGACAGGGGACGGCTTTCTTT. Protein: CASRIRQGTAFF.

The chain joins TRBV4-1 to TRBJ2-7; tentatively, D is TRBD1 (5 bases). The V gene's germline CDR1 is MGHRA and CDR2 YSYEKL. Trimming left V 3 bases short and J 2 bases short, with 8 bases between. The CDR3 runs to 13 residues. The CDR3 coding sequence is TGCGCCAGCAGCCAGAGACAGACCTACGAGCAGTACTTC. Residues: CASSQRQTYEQYF.

The sample holds one count of this clone. The same CDR3 is also encoded by other DNA sequences in this sample. The rearrangement links TRBV19 to TRBJ1-2; D may be TRBD1 (5 bases). This CDR3 comprises 13 residues. Germline V gene sequence: CDR1 LNHDA, CDR2 SQIVND (reference sequence). Trimming left V 3 bases short and J 5 bases short, with 10 bases between. CDR3 DNA sequence: TGTGCCAGTAGTATCGGGACCGCTTATGGCTACACCTTC. Residues: CASSIGTAYGYTF.

The rearrangement joins TRBV2 to TRBJ2-3; maybe TRBD1 (6 bases). This CDR3 has 13 amino acids. The V gene lost 5 bases and the J gene lost 0 bases, with 6 bases spanning the gap. Germline lookup yields CDR1 SNHLY and CDR2 FYNNEI. In nucleotides, the CDR3 is TGTGCCAGCAGTAGGGGGAGCACAGATACGCAGTATTTT. It translates to CASSRGSTDTQYF.

This clone was detected a few times. The chain has TRBV29-1 and TRBJ1-1; 9 positions match TRBD1. V trimming: 6 bases; J trimming: 1 base; junction bases outside the gene matches: 3. Germline V gives CDR1 SQVTM, CDR2 ANQGSEA. The CDR3 loop spans 13 amino acids. CDR3: CSVKGQGNTEAFF. The CDR3 nucleotides are TGCAGCGTGAAGGGACAGGGGAACACTGAAGCTTTCTTT.

This clone was seen once. The J gene is TRBJ2-1, the V gene TRBV4-1; TRBD1 matches 7 bases. Looked up from germline, CDR1 is MGHRA and CDR2 is YSYEKL. The CDR3 covers 15 residues. V lost 1 base to trimming and J lost 8 bases; unmatched junction nucleotides: 8. The CDR3 region is CASSQVGTVKDEQFF. The DNA for the CDR3 is TGCGCCAGCAGCCAAGTAGGGACAGTAAAAGATGAGCAGTTCTTC.

This clone was counted only a few times. CDR3 sequence reads: CASSQESWGQGLQETQYF. CDR3 nucleotide sequence: TGTGCCAGCAGCCAAGAAAGTTGGGGACAGGGGCTCCAAGAGACCCAGTACTTC. The genes are TRBV4-2 and TRBJ2-5; TRBD1 matches 10 bases. V lost 0 bases and J lost 1; bases outside the gene matches: 8. This CDR3 is 18 amino acids long. Germline V gives CDR1 LGHNA, CDR2 YNFKEQ.

The J gene is TRBJ2-7, the V gene TRBV6-6; D possibly corresponds to TRBD1 (6 bases). CDR1 is MNHNY, CDR2 SVGAGI, per germline (reference sequence). V dropped 7 bases and J dropped 0 bases, with 10 bases sitting between them. The CDR3 has 13 residues. Here the CDR3 DNA reads TGTGCCAGCAACACAGGGTACTCCTACGAGCAGTACTTC. It translates to CASNTGYSYEQYF.

The J gene is TRBJ1-1, the V gene TRBV7-9; 7 nucleotides agree with TRBD1. J gave up 7 bases and V 5 bases, and 13 bases lay outside the gene matches. The CDR3 covers 15 residues. CDR1 is SEHNR, CDR2 FQNEAQ, per germline (reference sequence). The CDR3 region has the DNA TGTGCCAGCAGCCTGTCGACAGGGAGGCCCATTGAAGCTTTCTTT. It translates to CASSLSTGRPIEAFF.

The chain has TRBV7-2 and TRBJ2-3, with D perhaps TRBD1 (5 bases). Germline V CDR1 and CDR2: SGHTA, FQGNSA. V lost 5 bases and J lost 5, with 17 bases in between. The CDR3 runs to 15 residues. This CDR3 is CASSLRASGIDTQYF. DNA of the CDR3: TGTGCCAGCAGCCTCCGAGCCTCAGGGATAGATACGCAGTATTTT.

The chain uses TRBV6-4 and TRBJ2-1; D assignment may be TRBD1 or TRBD2 (6 bases each). Germline-derived CDR1 and CDR2 are MRHNA and SNTAGT. The CDR3 loop spans 14 amino acids. V was pared by 4 bases and J by 6 bases, with 13 bases between. The CDR3 spells CASSARGETNEQFF. The CDR3 DNA reads TGTGCCAGCAGTGCAAGGGGGGAAACCAATGAGCAGTTCTTC.

The chain has TRBV7-9 and TRBJ2-1; D gene uncertain. From germline, CDR1 is SEHNR and CDR2 FQNEAQ (reference sequence). V lost 3 bases to trimming and J lost 7 bases, with 10 bases between them. This CDR3 has 13 residues. This chain's CDR3 is CASSLNVRNEQFF. CDR3 DNA: TGTGCCAGCAGCTTGAATGTTCGGAATGAGCAGTTCTTC.

This sequence joins TRBV15 and TRBJ1-6; D is undetermined. Germline V gene data show CDR1 as LNHNV and CDR2 as YYDKDF (reference sequence). V lost 5 bases, J lost 8 bases, and 19 bases lay in between. The CDR3 loop spans 16 amino acids. CDR3 DNA sequence: TGTGCCACCAGCCACCCGCCCTGGAGAGGGCATTCACCCCTCCACTTT. It specifies CATSHPPWRGHSPLHF. The full variable domain, in which reference TRBV15 and TRBJ1-6 provide the parts outside the CDR3, is DAMVIQNPRYQVTQFGKPVTLSCSQTLNHNVMYWYQQKSSQAPKLLFHYYDKDFNNEADTPDNFQSRRPNTSFCFLDIRSPGLGDTAMYLCATSHPPWRGHSPLHFGNGTRLTVT.